This T cell receptor beta chain was sequenced for a study of response to subunit inactivated influenza vaccine (dated by TCRdb to the late 2010s). In the study overall: The study used deep quantitative T cell receptor repertoire profiling to track responses to a trivalent subunit inactivated influenza vaccine.

The study at large found these results: The authors proposed that each seasonal influenza vaccination may bring in only a limited number of new T cells.

The receptor library was made with RT-PCR. Data came from an Illumina HiSeq 2500. TCRdb ran its own pipeline on the public reads, namely fastp trimming at Q25 and MiXCR clone calling, and kept in-frame beta chains. Each CDR3 protein appears once, grouped with its most common genes and DNA. The sample includes about 540,000 distinct CDR3 sequences, with roughly 25% observed a single time. Under 3.5% of the sample comes from the top ten. V gives up 1 base and J gives up 2 bases, and the segment between their germline ends measures 11 bases. Its CDR3 holds 15 amino acids, cysteine through phenylalanine. Solely the CDR3 DNA is kept, with 45 bases framed from the first base. CDR1 SGHAT and CDR2 FQNNGV are derived from the germline V gene. Comments on this clonotype: The target of this receptor is not known. No qualities accompany the bases; no much larger clone lies one base away.

Separately, the same data were catalogued under a study of T cells expressing NK-cell markers. As that second paper reports: The TCR beta cDNA libraries were made using 5'RACE template switching, a step that added both a universal primer site and unique molecular identifiers. In sorted CD3+CD56+NKG2C+, CD3+CD56+NKG2C- and CD3+CD56-NKG2C+ T-cell subsets from several donors, TCR beta-chain repertoires were profiled. Among the eight sequenced donors, only one was HCMV-seronegative, while the other seven were HCMV-seropositive. To restrict sorting to alphabetaTCR-expressing T cells, an anti-gammadeltaTCR antibody was added in several experiments. In roughly 6 donors, the dominant CD3+CD56+NKG2C+ clonotypes were found to rank among the top 10 CD8+ clonotypes and to make up about 1.0-7.5% of CD8+ T cells. Those dominant clonotypes were again the most abundant among CD3+CD56-NKG2C+ cells in a few donors, at roughly 25-60.1%. Whether the expanded NKG2C-expressing T cell clones were specific for HCMV antigens was left unclear. Randomly selected healthy volunteers, three men and five women, were used as the eight sequenced donors. HCMV serostatus was determined by detecting HCMV-specific IgG in serum with a commercial ELISA kit. Ficoll density gradient centrifugation was used to isolate peripheral blood mononuclear cells from blood. CD4+ and CD8+ T cells were isolated from PBMC by magnetic immunoseparation with Miltenyi isolation kits. Priming for cDNA synthesis came from the TCR beta constant segment, and two successive PCR amplification steps followed. Libraries were sequenced as 2 x 150 bp reads on Illumina HiSeq 2000/2500, MiSeq or NextSeq. Reads were demultiplexed and grouped by UMI with MIGEC, and clonotypes were assembled and quantified with MiTCR. To exclude erroneous sequences, any TCR cDNA sequence not supported by at least two reads was discarded. The tcR package was used for downstream repertoire analysis, and clonotypes were matched between fractions using CDR3 nucleotide sequence together with V segment. VDJmatch was used to annotate antigen specificity against VDJdb, with one amino acid substitution in CDR3 permitted.

The sample consisted of CD4+ T cells sorted from PBMCs, taken less than 13 days after vaccination. Here the chain combines TRBV11-2 and TRBJ2-5; perhaps TRBD2 is the D gene, with 6 bases matching. The TCR sequence derives from a man aged 45-60 years who received an inactivated influenza vaccine. Donor details come from another sample of the same person, matched by shared clones. CDR3 sequence: CASSLVRGGQETQYF. The DNA reads TGTGCCAGCAGCTTAGTCCGGGGAGGACAAGAGACCCAGTACTTC. This CDR3, with the reference TRBV11-2 and TRBJ2-5 proteins standing in past its ends, gives the full variable domain EAGVAQSPRYKIIEKRQSVAFWCNPISGHATLYWYQQILGQGPKLLIQFQNNGVVDDSQLPKDRFSAERLKGVDSTLKIQPAKLEDSAVYLCASSLVRGGQETQYFGPGTRLLVL.